Listed here are 25 T cell receptor beta chains from one sample, sequenced in a study of PD-L1 blockade in urothelial cancer (dated by TCRdb to the late 2010s). The time point label on this specimen signifies: pretreatment peripheral blood. Libraries were made using the immunoSEQ multiplex PCR assay. TCRdb carries this immuneACCESS record with in-frame sequences only. Its versions omit some clonotypes, under half of them owing to an unresolved V gene in the studies checked, with the rest unexplained. For this sample there are tens of thousands of clones; around 85% appear just once. The ten top clones hold roughly 14% of the sample. The material sequenced was PBMCs, taken around atezolizumab (anti-PD-L1) treatment. These receptors came from a woman aged 60-70 years with urothelial cancer.

This sequence joins TRBV6-1 and TRBJ1-5, with 7 bases identical to TRBD1. The V and J ends lost 2 bases and 0 bases, in that order; junction bases with no gene match: 7. This CDR3 has 17 amino acids. Germline V lookup: CDR1 MNHNS, CDR2 SASEGT. CDR3 in DNA: TGTGCCAGCAGTGAACAGGGGACAGTTTATAGCAATCAGCCCCAGCATTTT. Protein sequence: CASSEQGTVYSNQPQHF.

The V gene is TRBV29-1, the J gene TRBJ2-7; 9 bases map to TRBD1. V was pared by 3 bases and J by 6 bases, with 3 bases of the junction left unmatched. The CDR3 sequence is 12 residues long. Germline CDR1 reads SQVTM; CDR2 reads ANQGSEA. The CDR3, as DNA: TGCAGCGTTGATACAGGGGGCTTCGAGCAGTACTTC. Translation: CSVDTGGFEQYF.

This clone was picked up a small number of times. V usage is TRBV9 and J usage is TRBJ1-3, with D perhaps TRBD1 (6 bases). The V end lost 8 bases, the J end lost 0 bases, and 9 bases lay between the germline ends. This CDR3 comprises 13 residues. CDR1 and CDR2 (germline): SGDLS, YYNGEE. The CDR3 reads CASTGNSGNTIYF. CDR3 DNA sequence: TGTGCCAGTACAGGGAACTCTGGAAACACCATATATTTT.

The sample holds a few counts of this clone. The chain carries TRBV5-1 and TRBJ1-1; 8 positions match TRBD1. This CDR3 is 15 amino acids long. Germline V gene lookup returns CDR1 SGHRS and CDR2 YFSETQ. V shed 5 bases, J shed 0 bases, and the junction held 6 bases outside the gene matches. CDR3 amino acids: CASRPTGALNTEAFF. The CDR3 DNA reads as TGCGCCAGCAGGCCGACAGGGGCCCTGAACACTGAAGCTTTCTTT.

The V gene is TRBV28, the J gene TRBJ2-3, with D possibly TRBD2 on 6 matching bases. In germline, CDR1 is MDHEN, CDR2 SYDVKM. The CDR3 loop spans 12 amino acids. V lost 10 bases, J lost 5 bases, and 13 bases lay in between. In DNA, the CDR3 is TGTGCCACCCGACGGGACTTAGATACGCAGTATTTT. It translates to CATRRDLDTQYF.

The rearrangement uses TRBV5-4 and TRBJ1-3; tentative D call: TRBD1 (6 bases). CDR1 is SGHNT, CDR2 YYREEE, per germline (reference sequence). V lost 4 bases and J lost 4, with 12 bases in between. The CDR3 runs 14 residues. The CDR3 region has the DNA TGTGCCAGCAGCCAACAGGGTACGGGAAACACCATATATTTT. It codes for CASSQQGTGNTIYF.

This chain uses TRBV27 with TRBJ2-3; D gene uncertain. The CDR3 sequence is 13 residues long. CDR1 and CDR2 from the germline V gene are MNHEY and SMNVEV (reference sequence). Trimming left V 1 base short and J 6 bases short, with 8 bases between. CDR3: CASSLLFPDTQYF. The DNA for the CDR3 is TGTGCCAGCAGTTTATTATTTCCCGATACGCAGTATTTT.

V gene TRBV9 combines with J gene TRBJ2-3, with TRBD2 identical over 11 bases. CDR1 is SGDLS and CDR2 is YYNGEE in the germline V gene. V was clipped by 3 bases and J by 2 bases; unmatched bases: 5. The CDR3 has 16 amino acids. CDR3 DNA sequence: TGTGCCAGCAGCGCTGGGACTAGCGGAAACACAGATACGCAGTATTTT. Its translation: CASSAGTSGNTDTQYF.

The chain uses TRBV6-5 and TRBJ1-1; TRBD1 aligns across 8 bases. Trimming took 8 bases from V and 6 from J; bases not matched to a gene: 2. Per germline, CDR1 MNHEY and CDR2 SVGAGI. This CDR3 contains 11 residues. CDR3 in amino acids: CASARGPEAFF. CDR3 DNA: TGTGCCAGCGCCAGGGGGCCTGAAGCTTTCTTT.

There are a few counts of this clone. The J gene is TRBJ2-7, the V gene TRBV19; 8 bases align to TRBD2. Trimming at V came to 5 bases and at J to 2 bases, leaving 5 bases not matched to a gene. CDR3 length: 14 residues. Germline V lookup: CDR1 LNHDA, CDR2 SQIVND (reference sequence). The CDR3 here is CASSASGGTYEQYF. The DNA for the CDR3 is TGTGCCAGTAGTGCGAGCGGGGGTACCTACGAGCAGTACTTC.

The chain uses TRBV4-1 and TRBJ2-1; 7 positions match TRBD2. The germline CDR1 and CDR2 sequences are MGHRA and YSYEKL. The junction had 14 bases not matched to a gene; V was cut back by 5 bases and J by 7 bases. The length of the CDR3 is 16 residues. CDR3 nucleotides: TGCGCCAGCAGCGAATTTCTAGCGGCGGGTAATAATGAGCAGTTCTTC. This encodes CASSEFLAAGNNEQFF.

In its sample, this clone was seen a few times. V usage is TRBV4-3 and J usage is TRBJ1-4; D gene uncertain. The V end lost 0 bases, the J end lost 7 bases, and 9 bases lay between the germline ends. There are 14 residues in the CDR3. Germline values: CDR1 LGHNA, CDR2 YSLEER. CDR3 DNA: TGCGCCAGCAGCCAAGAGTACACCAGTGAAAAACTGTTTTTT. Translation: CASSQEYTSEKLFF.

J is TRBJ1-3 and V is TRBV7-2; D is undetermined. CDR3 length: 14 amino acids. Per the germline V gene, CDR1 is SGHTA and CDR2 is FQGNSA. V was cut by 0 bases and J by 5 bases, with 8 bases left in between. CDR3 sequence reads: CASSLATKRNTIYF. The DNA for the CDR3 is TGTGCCAGCAGCTTAGCGACAAAGAGAAACACCATATATTTT. The full variable domain, its missing parts supplied by reference TRBV7-2 and TRBJ1-3, is GAGVSQSPSNKVTEKGKDVELRCDPISGHTALYWYRQSLGQGLEFLIYFQGNSAPDKSGLPSDRFSAERTGGSVSTLTIQRTQQEDSAVYLCASSLATKRNTIYFGEGSWLTVV.

The chain uses TRBV7-8 and TRBJ2-7; 7 bases fit TRBD2. This CDR3 is 14 amino acids long. CDR1 and CDR2 (germline): SGHVS, FQNEAQ. V lost 5 bases to trimming and J lost 6 bases; unmatched junction nucleotides: 10. CDR3 protein: CASSIGRDYTEQYF. The CDR3 DNA sequence: TGTGCCAGCAGCATTGGACGGGACTACACCGAGCAGTACTTC. The full variable domain, its missing parts supplied by reference TRBV7-8 and TRBJ2-7, is GAGVSQSPRYKVAKRGQDVALRCDPISGHVSLFWYQQALGQGPEFLTYFQNEAQLDKSGLPSDRFFAERPEGSVSTLKIQRTQQEDSAVYLCASSIGRDYTEQYFGPGTRLTVT.

The V gene is TRBV5-5, the J gene TRBJ2-1; D is possibly TRBD1 (6 bases). V lost 4 bases and J 2 bases, leaving 13 bases between the germline ends. CDR1 and CDR2 from the germline V gene are SGHKS and YYEKEE (reference sequence). The CDR3 contains 15 residues. The CDR3 DNA is TGTGCCAGCAGCCAGGGGCAATCGACCTACAATGAGCAGTTCTTC. This gives the protein CASSQGQSTYNEQFF.

This clone came up a few times. The chain is built from TRBV10-3 and TRBJ2-7, with 8 bases matching TRBD1. Germline V gene sequence: CDR1 ENHRY, CDR2 SYGVKD. The CDR3 length is 15 residues. With V trimmed by 6 bases and J by 0 bases, 7 bases remained unmatched. In DNA form, the CDR3 reads TGTGCCATCAGCCCGGGACAGGCGTTCTCCTACGAGCAGTACTTC. The encoded protein is CAISPGQAFSYEQYF.

The J gene is TRBJ2-7, the V gene TRBV2; 7 nucleotides align to TRBD2. The CDR3 is 14 residues long. Germline CDR1 and CDR2: SNHLY and FYNNEI. V shed 4 bases, J shed 4 bases, and the junction held 7 bases outside the gene matches. CDR3 coding DNA: TGTGCCAGCAGTGTGGGGGGGGGAAATTACGAGCAGTACTTC. Encoded protein: CASSVGGGNYEQYF.

This clone was seen more than once but under ten times. The chain carries TRBV18 and TRBJ1-6; D ambiguous. Germline CDR1 reads KGHSH; CDR2 reads LQKENI. The CDR3 extends over 15 amino acids. The ends were cut back, 3 bases at V and 10 bases at J, with 16 bases in the middle. CDR3 nucleotide sequence: TGTGCCAGCTCACCTATCCCCACAGAGACCTCACCCCTCCACTTT. This codes for CASSPIPTETSPLHF.

The genes are TRBV5-8 and TRBJ1-5, with D possibly TRBD1 on 5 matching bases. With 4 bases removed from V and 3 bases from J, the gap between germline ends came to 14 bases. Per germline, CDR1 SGHTS and CDR2 YDEGEE. This CDR3 has 15 residues. CDR3 coding DNA: TGTGCCAGCAGCCGGGGGTCAGGGAACAATCAGCCCCAGCATTTT. Translating it yields CASSRGSGNNQPQHF.

The V gene is TRBV27, the J gene TRBJ2-7; 8 bases map to TRBD1. With 4 bases clipped from V and 3 bases from J, the junction kept 8 bases outside the gene matches. Germline V gene data show CDR1 as MNHEY and CDR2 as SMNVEV (reference sequence). The CDR3 totals 15 residues. CDR3: CASSSQGAPDYEQYF. Written as DNA, the CDR3 is TGTGCCAGCAGTTCTCAGGGGGCCCCCGACTACGAGCAGTACTTC.

V usage is TRBV19 and J usage is TRBJ2-7; TRBD1 matches at 8 bases. The ends lost 3 bases at V and 2 bases at J; junction bases unmatched: 3. CDR1 and CDR2 from the germline V gene are LNHDA and SQIVND (reference sequence). The CDR3 runs 14 residues. In DNA, the CDR3 is TGTGCCAGTAGTATGGTGACAGGGGCCTACGAGCAGTACTTC. Encoded protein: CASSMVTGAYEQYF.

This clone was recorded only once. The chain joins TRBV29-1 to TRBJ1-2; D uncertain. The V gene's germline CDR1 is SQVTM and CDR2 ANQGSEA. The ends were cut back, 3 bases at V and 3 bases at J, with 5 bases in the middle. The CDR3 has 11 amino acids. The CDR3 DNA sequence: TGCAGCGTTGACGTAGACTATGGCTACACCTTC. As protein: CSVDVDYGYTF.

The chain is built from TRBV11-2 and TRBJ2-7; the match to TRBD1 covers 8 bases. The junction had 9 bases not matched to a gene; V was cut back by 5 bases and J by 3 bases. The CDR3 sequence is 15 residues long. Germline-derived CDR1 and CDR2 are SGHAT and FQNNGV. The CDR3, as DNA: TGTGCCAGCAGCCCTCGGACAGGGTATTTCTACGAGCAGTACTTC. Its protein is CASSPRTGYFYEQYF.

This clone was picked up one time. The DNA of the CDR3 is TGTGCCAGCACCCCGGGACAGCGTTCCTACGAGCAGTACTTC. This gives the protein CASTPGQRSYEQYF. The chain links TRBV6-5 to TRBJ2-7; TRBD1 agrees at 7 bases. Germline CDR1 reads MNHEY; CDR2 reads SVGAGI. V was pared by 7 bases and J by 1 base, with 7 bases of the junction left unmatched. The CDR3 runs 14 residues.

The chain combines TRBV6-1 with TRBJ1-5; D is perhaps TRBD1 (5 bases). CDR1 MNHNS and CDR2 SASEGT come from the germline V gene. The CDR3 loop spans 14 amino acids. Trimming shortened V by 3 bases and J by 1 base, and 7 bases separated the two germline ends. CDR3 nucleotide sequence: TGTGCCAGCAGTGATAGGGGAAGCAATCAGCCCCAGCATTTT. This codes for CASSDRGSNQPQHF.